The 3 T cell receptor beta chains in this list originate from one sample, sequenced in a study of CD8+ T cells in alopecia areata (dated by TCRdb to 2017 to 2018). The time point label of this sample denotes: baseline before oral tofacitinib. Receptors were amplified or captured by the immunoSEQ multiplex PCR assay. To provide template for TCR sequencing, every sample had RNA extracted and reverse transcribed into cDNA. The table was pulled from immuneACCESS by TCRdb, which kept in-frame rearrangements only. Such tables lose some clones; where checked, under half of the loss comes from unresolved V genes, and the rest has no known cause. The sample yields about 180,000 clones; almost 65% were counted once. The biggest ten clones account for roughly 1.7% of the sample. The sample here was CD4+ T cells sorted from blood, taken at week 0. These receptors all stem from a human donor with alopecia areata.

The J gene is TRBJ1-2, the V gene TRBV2, with D perhaps TRBD1 (6 bases). The germline V gene encodes CDR1 SNHLY and CDR2 FYNNEI. Trimming took 3 bases from V and 8 from J, leaving 13 bases between them. The CDR3 has 13 residues. CDR3 coding DNA: TGTGCCAGCAGTGAGACCCTGGGGGGCGGCTACACCTTC. The encoded protein is CASSETLGGGYTF.

The CDR3 DNA reads TGTGCCAGCAGCTTCGGGCGCCAAGAGACCCAGTACTTC. It translates to CASSFGRQETQYF. The chain links TRBV11-2 to TRBJ2-5, with D hard to call. V lost 3 bases to trimming and J lost 1 base, with 6 bases between them. This CDR3 comprises 13 residues. Looked up from germline, CDR1 is SGHAT and CDR2 is FQNNGV. Full variable domain (missing parts from reference TRBV11-2 and TRBJ2-5): EAGVAQSPRYKIIEKRQSVAFWCNPISGHATLYWYQQILGQGPKLLIQFQNNGVVDDSQLPKDRFSAERLKGVDSTLKIQPAKLEDSAVYLCASSFGRQETQYFGPGTRLLVL.

The CDR3 DNA follows: TGTGCTAGTGGTTCATCCGGGGCTCACTACGAGCAGTACTTC. It codes for CASGSSGAHYEQYF. The V call is TRBV12-5, the J call TRBJ2-7; the D gene could be TRBD1 or TRBD2 (5 bases each). V lost 4 bases and J lost 3, with 13 bases in between. CDR1 LGHNT and CDR2 FRNRAP come from the germline V gene. The CDR3 length is 14 residues. Supplemented by reference TRBV12-5 and TRBJ2-7, the full variable domain reads DARVTQTPRHKVTEMGQEVTMRCQPILGHNTVFWYRQTMMQGLELLAYFRNRAPLDDSGMPKDRFSAEMPDATLATLKIQPSEPRDSAVYFCASGSSGAHYEQYFGPGTRLTVT.